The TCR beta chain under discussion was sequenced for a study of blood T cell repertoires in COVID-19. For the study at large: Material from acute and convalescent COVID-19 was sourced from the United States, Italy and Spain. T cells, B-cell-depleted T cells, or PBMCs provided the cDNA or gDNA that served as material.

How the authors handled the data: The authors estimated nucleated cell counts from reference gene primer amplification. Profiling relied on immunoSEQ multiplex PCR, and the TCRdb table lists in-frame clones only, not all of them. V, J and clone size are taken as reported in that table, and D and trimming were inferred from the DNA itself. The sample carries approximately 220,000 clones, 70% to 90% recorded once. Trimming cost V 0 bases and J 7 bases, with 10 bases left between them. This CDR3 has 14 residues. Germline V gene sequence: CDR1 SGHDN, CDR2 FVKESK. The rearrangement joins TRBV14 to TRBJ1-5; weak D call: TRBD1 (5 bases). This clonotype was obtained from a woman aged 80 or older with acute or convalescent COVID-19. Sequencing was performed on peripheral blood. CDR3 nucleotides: TGTGCCAGCAGCCAAGATATCAGGGAACAGCCCCAGCATTTT. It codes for CASSQDIREQPQHF.